Listed below are T cell receptor beta chains from one sample, sequenced in a study of response to subunit inactivated influenza vaccine. TCRdb recomputed calls from the RT-PCR reads with MiXCR, one row per CDR3 protein. Among about 180,000 distinct CDR3 sequences listed, approximately 8.7% were seen once. The sample consisted of non-naive T cells sorted from PBMCs, taken on the day of vaccination. These receptor sequences come from a man over 45 who received an inactivated influenza vaccine. The CDR3 runs from the conserved cysteine through the conserved F or W.

v_gene	j_gene	len	CDR3aa
TRBV6-2/TRBV6-3	TRBJ1-4	16	CASSYRGGNANEKLFF
TRBV6-1	TRBJ2-5	15	CASSGLTGGQETQYF
TRBV6-2/TRBV6-3	TRBJ2-1	20	CASSYSKKGWTSGGGNEQFF
TRBV27	TRBJ2-5	15	CASSPLSGYQETQYF
TRBV27	TRBJ1-6	15	CASSRQESYNSPLHF
TRBV28	TRBJ2-2	15	CATNKSGTRAGVLFF
TRBV27	TRBJ2-1	13	CAIGNRDYNEQFF
TRBV14	TRBJ1-1	16	CASSQMGIQRTTEAFF
TRBV2	TRBJ2-2	15	CASRGGAGTLPGLFF
TRBV5-1	TRBJ2-1	13	CASSLELYNEQFF
TRBV19	TRBJ2-1	11	CASNDFNEQFF
TRBV20-1	TRBJ2-7	14	CSARGQRGHHEQYF
TRBV18	TRBJ2-7	13	CASSGGWGYEQYF
TRBV6-1	TRBJ2-3	16	CASSEAISGGTDTQYF
TRBV7-8	TRBJ2-7	15	CASSQGSGVTYEQYF
TRBV10-3	TRBJ2-7	13	CAIMGPGGYEQYF
TRBV27	TRBJ2-3	17	CASSLLQGSWDTDTQYF
TRBV29-1	TRBJ1-5	13	CSVDAGGNQPQHF
TRBV12-3/TRBV12-4	TRBJ1-1	14	CASRSRTGRTEAFF
TRBV6-2/TRBV6-3	TRBJ2-2	15	CASSYVVANTGELFF
TRBV15	TRBJ1-1	15	CATSRFRGLDTEAFF
TRBV20-1	TRBJ2-7	15	CSATDSGKSLYEQYF
TRBV11-2	TRBJ1-4	14	CASSLSTGNEKLFF
TRBV10-3	TRBJ2-7	15	CATQEGQVSSYEQYF
TRBV12-3/TRBV12-4	TRBJ2-2	14	CATQGGAGTGELFF
TRBV27	TRBJ1-5	13	CASSYRGNQPQHF
TRBV2	TRBJ2-3	15	CASETGSFSTDTQYF
TRBV29-1	TRBJ2-3	14	CSVKAGYLTDTQYF
TRBV9	TRBJ2-7	14	CASSPGTSFYEQYF
TRBV7-6	TRBJ2-5	15	CASSRPSGGVETQYF
TRBV11-2	TRBJ2-1	15	CASSPTTEAYNEQFF
TRBV5-1	TRBJ2-1	16	CASSSGTSGLYNEQFF
TRBV2	TRBJ2-1	12	CASSLLNNEQFF
TRBV20-1	TRBJ2-3	16	CSARGDRPPPGDTQYF
TRBV29-1	TRBJ2-7	13	CSVGKTESYEQYF
TRBV3-1	TRBJ2-1	14	CASSHSSGTNEQFF
TRBV29-1	TRBJ2-1	13	CSVVRSSYNEQFF